This T cell receptor (beta chain) was recorded in a study of blood T cell repertoires in COVID-19. Study in general: Samples came from the United States, Italy and Spain, spanning acute and convalescent COVID-19. The analysed material was cDNA or gDNA that came from T cells, B-cell-depleted T cells, or PBMCs.

Original data processing: Scientists estimated how many nucleated cells there were by amplifying reference gene primers. Libraries were prepared by immunoSEQ multiplex PCR; TCRdb keeps only in-frame clonotypes and omits some of them. From that table come the V and J calls and clone size; the DNA was used to work out D and trimming. The sample comprises about 140,000 clones, 84% of which are singletons, and 9.5% to 13% rests with the top ten. From germline, CDR1 is GTSNPN and CDR2 SVGIG (reference sequence). Germline trimming cut 4 bases from V and 1 base from J; bases unmatched to any gene: 3. The CDR3 contains 13 residues.

The sequencing sample was made of peripheral blood. The sequence derives from a man aged 55 to 69 with active or convalescent COVID-19. The V gene is TRBV30, the J gene TRBJ2-7; TRBD2 agrees at 8 bases. CDR3 loop: CAWTLAGSYEQYF. CDR3 coding DNA: TGTGCCTGGACTCTAGCGGGTTCCTACGAGCAGTACTTC.